This entry lists 12 T cell receptor beta chains sequenced from one sample in a study of cytomegalovirus exposure and HLA in healthy donors. Some clones are missing from TCRdb's copy, which holds only in-frame ones; the method was immunoSEQ multiplex PCR. The table lists some 71,000 clones, 94% of them singletons. The material sequenced was PBMCs. The receptor source for this set is a young woman in good health and CMV-seronegative.

The DNA for the CDR3 is TGTGCCAGCAGTGTATCTTCGCGGACAGGCATGAACACTGAAGCTTTCTTT. Translating it yields CASSVSSRTGMNTEAFF. V and J are TRBV6-1 and TRBJ1-1; 7 bases are shared with TRBD1. J was trimmed by 0 bases and V by 4 bases; bases with no gene match: 11. Germline assignment: CDR1 MNHNS and CDR2 SASEGT. The CDR3 totals 17 residues.

The rearrangement uses TRBV6-1 and TRBJ1-2; D perhaps matches TRBD1 (6 bases). Looked up from germline, CDR1 is MNHNS and CDR2 is SASEGT. V lost 4 bases to trimming and J lost 4 bases, with 16 bases between them. The CDR3 is 15 residues long. This chain's CDR3 is CASSVLRQERYGYTF. The CDR3, as DNA: TGTGCCAGCAGTGTTTTGAGACAGGAACGCTATGGCTACACCTTC.

The chain links TRBV30 to TRBJ1-2; TRBD1 is a possible D gene (6 bases). The CDR3 spans 15 residues. Germline V gene lookup returns CDR1 GTSNPN and CDR2 SVGIG (reference sequence). Trimming took 0 bases from V and 6 from J, leaving 17 bases between them. This CDR3 is CAWSVLRGAKNGYTF. CDR3 nucleotides: TGTGCCTGGAGTGTCCTTCGGGGGGCGAAGAATGGCTACACCTTC.

The chain couples TRBV5-5 to TRBJ2-7; 7 bases align to TRBD2. V shed 4 bases and J 2 bases; nucleotides not matched to a gene: 9. CDR1 SGHKS and CDR2 YYEKEE come from the germline V gene (reference sequence). CDR3 size: 15 residues. The CDR3 protein is CASSPLASGTYEQYF. The CDR3 DNA reads as TGTGCCAGCAGCCCTTTAGCCAGCGGGACCTACGAGCAGTACTTC.

V usage is TRBV7-7 and J usage is TRBJ2-5; 14 positions agree with TRBD2. This CDR3 comprises 17 residues. The ends lost 1 base at V and 4 bases at J; junction bases unmatched: 5. Per the germline V gene, CDR1 is SSHAT and CDR2 is FNYEAQ (reference sequence). CDR3 sequence (DNA): TGTGCCAGCAGCTTAGGACTAGCGGGGGGGCCGGGAGAGACCCAGTACTTC. Amino acid sequence: CASSLGLAGGPGETQYF.

This clone was recorded only once. The V gene is TRBV6-4, the J gene TRBJ2-1, with 10 nucleotides matching TRBD2. Germline lookup yields CDR1 MRHNA and CDR2 SNTAGT. CDR3 length: 15 amino acids. Unmatched junction bases numbered 8, after V lost 5 bases and J lost 7 bases. The CDR3: CASSPGLARRNEQFF. The CDR3 DNA follows: TGTGCCAGCAGTCCGGGACTAGCGAGGCGGAATGAGCAGTTCTTC.

The V call is TRBV5-6, the J call TRBJ2-6; 10 bases fit TRBD2. Looked up from germline, CDR1 is SGHDT and CDR2 is YYEEEE. Trimming at V came to 0 bases and at J to 0 bases, leaving 3 bases not matched to a gene. The CDR3 extends over 18 amino acids. CDR3 DNA sequence: TGTGCCAGCAGCTTGGTCTGGACTAGCGGCTCTGGGGCCAACGTCCTGACTTTC. Encoded protein: CASSLVWTSGSGANVLTF.

The gene calls are TRBV28 and TRBJ1-4; D unresolved. CDR1 and CDR2 (germline): MDHEN, SYDVKM. The CDR3 is 14 amino acids. V was shortened by 2 bases and J by 0 bases, with 4 bases between the two germline ends. In nucleotides, the CDR3 is TGTGCCAGCAGTTTAGTAGCAACTAATGAAAAACTGTTTTTT. It encodes CASSLVATNEKLFF.

This rearrangement joins TRBV6-1 to TRBJ2-5, with TRBD2 matching over 11 bases. Germline V lookup: CDR1 MNHNS, CDR2 SASEGT. With 3 bases clipped from V and 1 base from J, the junction kept 1 base outside the gene matches. The CDR3 sequence is 15 residues long. The CDR3 sequence is CASSDLAGGQETQYF. In nucleotides, the CDR3 is TGTGCCAGCAGTGACCTAGCGGGGGGCCAAGAGACCCAGTACTTC.

This chain joins TRBV19 and TRBJ2-7; 7 nucleotides align to TRBD2. The germline gives CDR1 LNHDA, CDR2 SQIVND (reference sequence). The CDR3 spans 16 residues. The ends lost 7 bases at V and 1 base at J; junction bases unmatched: 13. The CDR3 loop reads CASIREGLAPSYEQYF. CDR3 DNA sequence: TGTGCCAGTATAAGGGAGGGGCTAGCGCCGTCCTACGAGCAGTACTTC. Based on the CDR3 plus reference TRBV19 and TRBJ2-7, the full variable domain is DGGITQSPKYLFRKEGQNVTLSCEQNLNHDAMYWYRQDPGQGLRLIYYSQIVNDFQKGDIAEGYSVSREKKESFPLTVTSAQKNPTAFYLCASIREGLAPSYEQYFGPGTRLTVT.

The chain is built from TRBV6-4 and TRBJ1-4, with 12 nucleotides matching TRBD1. The V and J ends lost 5 bases and 5 bases, in that order; junction bases with no gene match: 12. CDR3 size: 18 residues. CDR1 is MRHNA, CDR2 SNTAGT, per germline. The CDR3 is CASSFQGTGGAKNEKLFF. In nucleotides, the CDR3 is TGTGCCAGCAGTTTTCAAGGGACAGGGGGCGCTAAGAATGAAAAACTGTTTTTT.

The chain joins TRBV4-1 to TRBJ1-5; D call uncertain. V was shortened by 3 bases and J by 1 base, with 13 bases between the two germline ends. The germline V gene encodes CDR1 MGHRA and CDR2 YSYEKL. The CDR3 consists of 16 residues. CDR3 DNA sequence: TGCGCCAGCAGCCACCGAACGGGGTTAAGCAATCAGCCCCAGCATTTT. Translated: CASSHRTGLSNQPQHF.